The 30 T cell receptor beta chains in this list originate from one sample, sequenced in a study of blood T cell repertoires in COVID-19. Some clones are missing from TCRdb's copy, which holds only in-frame ones; the method was immunoSEQ multiplex PCR. The sample holds about 140,000 clones, 75% to 85% seen once. The specimen was peripheral blood. Source of these receptors: a man aged 50-59 years with acute or convalescent COVID-19.

The chain is built from TRBV27 and TRBJ2-1; 11 positions match TRBD1. The CDR3 is 16 amino acids. Per germline, CDR1 MNHEY and CDR2 SMNVEV (reference sequence). The V gene end was trimmed by 8 bases and the J gene end by 8 bases; junction bases not matched to a gene: 14. CDR3 in amino acids: CASSPKRDRGFDEQFF. The CDR3 DNA reads TGTGCCAGCTCCCCCAAGAGGGACAGGGGGTTTGATGAGCAGTTCTTC.

The V gene is TRBV15, the J gene TRBJ2-3, with 8 nucleotides matching TRBD1. J was trimmed by 5 bases and V by 1 base; bases with no gene match: 5. The CDR3 length is 15 residues. Per the germline V gene, CDR1 is LNHNV and CDR2 is YYDKDF (reference sequence). The CDR3 nucleotides read TGTGCCACCAGCAGAGGGGGCAGGGGGCAAGATACGCAGTATTTT. Translation: CATSRGGRGQDTQYF.

The rearrangement joins TRBV6-5 to TRBJ1-1; no definite D call. Germline V lookup: CDR1 MNHEY, CDR2 SVGAGI. The CDR3 loop spans 13 amino acids. The ends were cut back, 3 bases at V and 3 bases at J, with 8 bases in the middle. CDR3 coding DNA: TGTGCCAGCAGTTATGGAGGAGACACTGAAGCTTTCTTT. Translation gives CASSYGGDTEAFF.

The chain combines TRBV19 with TRBJ2-5; 12 bases align to TRBD2. The CDR3 is 15 residues long. The V and J ends lost 5 bases and 5 bases, in that order; junction bases with no gene match: 6. Germline loops: CDR1 LNHDA, CDR2 SQIVND (reference sequence). For the CDR3, the DNA is TGTGCCAGTAGTCCTCTAGCGGGAGGGTTTGAGACCCAGTACTTC. Translated: CASSPLAGGFETQYF.

The chain recombines TRBV5-1 with TRBJ1-2; a weak D match, TRBD1 (6 bases). Germline CDR1 reads SGHRS; CDR2 reads YFSETQ. V lost 4 bases and J lost 6, with 16 bases in between. This CDR3 has 14 residues. In nucleotides, the CDR3 is TGCGCCAGCAGCGAGCAGGGGACCGGGAATGGCTACACCTTC. This codes for CASSEQGTGNGYTF.

This chain links TRBV19 with TRBJ2-5; D perhaps matches TRBD2 (7 bases). The V gene lost 3 bases and the J gene lost 2 bases, with 13 bases spanning the gap. The CDR3 is 15 residues long. Germline-derived CDR1 and CDR2 are LNHDA and SQIVND (reference sequence). CDR3 nucleotides: TGTGCCAGTAGTATCTGGACAGCGGGACAAGAGACCCAGTACTTC. It encodes CASSIWTAGQETQYF.

This clone was counted a few times. V is TRBV7-6 and J is TRBJ1-3; tentatively, D is TRBD1 (6 bases). Germline V CDR1 and CDR2: SGHVS, FNYEAQ. The CDR3 sequence is 15 residues long. Trimming took off 5 bases at V and 3 bases at J, with 14 bases between the two ends. The CDR3 is CASSLSTGFGNTIYF. CDR3 DNA: TGTGCCAGCAGCCTAAGTACAGGGTTTGGAAACACCATATATTTT.

The chain is built from TRBV28 and TRBJ2-7; 11 bases agree with TRBD2. This CDR3 is 13 amino acids long. J lost 0 bases, V lost 10 bases, and 2 bases had no gene match. Germline CDR1 and CDR2: MDHEN and SYDVKM. The CDR3 bases are TGTGCCACCACTAGCGGGAGCTCCTACGAGCAGTACTTC. It codes for CATTSGSSYEQYF.

This chain links TRBV15 with TRBJ2-5, with 7 bases aligning to TRBD1. The CDR3 totals 15 residues. The J segment lost 2 bases and the V segment lost 3 bases, leaving 6 bases of the junction unmatched. CDR1 and CDR2 from the germline V gene are LNHNV and YYDKDF (reference sequence). The chain's CDR3 is CATSRRLRGQETQYF. DNA for the CDR3: TGTGCCACCAGCAGGAGGCTCAGGGGGCAAGAGACCCAGTACTTC.

This chain uses TRBV10-3 with TRBJ1-3, with a weak D call TRBD1 (6 bases). The V end was cut by 6 bases, the J end by 0 bases, with 6 bases between. The CDR3 runs 13 residues. Germline CDR1 ENHRY, CDR2 SYGVKD. CDR3 DNA sequence: TGTGCCATCAGGGACAGCTCTGGAAACACCATATATTTT. This encodes CAIRDSSGNTIYF.

V and J are TRBV27 and TRBJ2-1; TRBD2 matches 7 bases. The CDR3 has 15 amino acids. After removal of 5 bases from V and 5 bases from J, the junction contained 9 bases not matched to a gene. Germline CDR1 and CDR2: MNHEY and SMNVEV (reference sequence). Here the CDR3 reads CASSTPGTIHNEQFF. The CDR3, as DNA: TGTGCCAGCAGTACACCCGGGACTATTCACAATGAGCAGTTCTTC.

The chain joins TRBV28 to TRBJ2-3; TRBD2 aligns across 13 bases. The CDR3 consists of 18 residues. CDR1 and CDR2 from the germline V gene are MDHEN and SYDVKM. Unmatched junction bases numbered 20, after V lost 8 bases and J lost 9 bases. The CDR3 loop reads CASEEGRTSGSLGVTQYF. CDR3 in DNA: TGTGCCAGCGAAGAGGGAAGGACTAGCGGGAGTCTCGGAGTGACGCAGTATTTT.

The DNA of the CDR3 is TGTGCCAGCAGCCGCGGGGGCTCCTACAATGAGCAGTTCTTC. It is translated as CASSRGGSYNEQFF. The J gene is TRBJ2-1, the V gene TRBV5-6, with TRBD2 matching over 7 bases. V was clipped by 4 bases and J by 0 bases; unmatched bases: 1. This CDR3 spans 14 amino acids. Germline V CDR1 and CDR2: SGHDT, YYEEEE.

The chain has TRBV7-6 and TRBJ1-5; D is uncertain. This CDR3 contains 16 residues. Trimming cost V 5 bases and J 0 bases, with 14 bases left between them. Germline loops: CDR1 SGHVS, CDR2 FNYEAQ. The chain's CDR3 is CASSPAHGVSNQPQHF. The CDR3 nucleotides read TGTGCCAGCAGCCCAGCACACGGGGTTAGCAATCAGCCCCAGCATTTT.

The J gene is TRBJ1-2, the V gene TRBV5-6, with unresolved D. The CDR3 totals 11 residues. V lost 0 bases, J lost 8 bases, and 5 bases lay in between. Germline CDR1 is SGHDT and CDR2 is YYEEEE. The DNA for the CDR3 is TGTGCCAGCAGCTTGGCGAGGGGCTACACCTTC. Translation: CASSLARGYTF.

The genes are TRBV6-5 and TRBJ2-7; TRBD1 matches at 10 bases. The CDR3 extends over 15 amino acids. Trimming cost V 5 bases and J 3 bases; bases outside gene matches: 7. Germline V CDR1 and CDR2: MNHEY, SVGAGI. CDR3 DNA: TGTGCCAGCAGTAGGGGACAGGGGCTTGTCTACGAGCAGTACTTC. Translating it yields CASSRGQGLVYEQYF.

The rearrangement links TRBV6-7 to TRBJ2-7; D possibly corresponds to TRBD2 (5 bases). TRBV6-7 is known as an ORF, though its function is uncertain. This CDR3 region has 12 residues. Trimming left V 10 bases short and J 2 bases short, with 12 bases between. In nucleotides, the CDR3 is TGTGCCACCATTTCGAGGGCCTACGAGCAGTACTTC. Its translation is CATISRAYEQYF.

This clone was seen once. The DNA for the CDR3 is TGTGCCAGCAGGCCGACAGGGTCCGGGGAGCTGTTTTTT. Amino acid sequence: CASRPTGSGELFF. The chain uses TRBV12-3 or TRBV12-4 and TRBJ2-2, with 7 bases matching TRBD1. The ends lost 6 bases at V and 6 bases at J; junction bases unmatched: 4. The length of the CDR3 is 13 residues.

V and J are TRBV29-1 and TRBJ2-5; possibly TRBD1 for D (5 bases). The CDR3 loop spans 12 amino acids. V was cut by 5 bases and J by 4 bases, with 11 bases left in between. Germline CDR1 reads SQVTM; CDR2 reads ANQGSEA. CDR3 DNA: TGCAGCGTTTTAGGGGATGGAGAGACCCAGTACTTC. Translating gives CSVLGDGETQYF.

The V and J genes are TRBV7-9 and TRBJ1-5; TRBD1 agrees at 8 bases. The ends lost 4 bases at V and 1 base at J; junction bases unmatched: 15. This CDR3 comprises 19 residues. The germline V gene encodes CDR1 SEHNR and CDR2 FQNEAQ (reference sequence). The CDR3 DNA follows: TGTGCCAGCAGCTCTTTGGAGGACAGGGAAGGAGGCAGCAATCAGCCCCAGCATTTT. Amino acids: CASSSLEDREGGSNQPQHF.

The chain carries TRBV6-5 and TRBJ1-1; TRBD1 is a possible D gene (6 bases). V gave up 8 bases and J gave up 10 bases, with 14 bases separating them. The CDR3 has 11 residues. Per germline, CDR1 MNHEY and CDR2 SVGAGI. This chain's CDR3 is CASVMAGAAFF. CDR3 nucleotides: TGTGCCAGCGTTATGGCAGGGGCAGCTTTCTTT.

This rearrangement joins TRBV10-1 to TRBJ2-1; the match to TRBD2 covers 10 bases. The CDR3 has 16 residues. The trim removed 2 bases at V and 3 bases at J, leaving 4 bases unmatched. Germline-derived CDR1 and CDR2 are WNHNN and SYGVQD (reference sequence). The CDR3 DNA is TGCGCCAGCAGTGAGGCCAGACTAGCGGGCTACAATGAGCAGTTCTTC. Translation: CASSEARLAGYNEQFF.

V is TRBV6-5 and J is TRBJ1-6; TRBD1 agrees at 9 bases. Germline loops: CDR1 MNHEY, CDR2 SVGAGI. This CDR3 comprises 15 residues. Unmatched junction bases numbered 1, after V lost 6 bases and J lost 1 base. This chain's CDR3 is CASRDRGSYNSPLHF. In DNA form, the CDR3 reads TGTGCCAGCAGGGACAGGGGATCCTATAATTCACCCCTCCACTTT.

V usage is TRBV14 and J usage is TRBJ2-3; no firm D call. This CDR3 region has 13 residues. Trimming took 4 bases from V and 5 from J, leaving 10 bases between them. Germline CDR1 and CDR2: SGHDN and FVKESK. This CDR3 reads CASSLRGEDTQYF. The DNA for the CDR3 is TGTGCCAGCAGCCTCCGTGGAGAAGATACGCAGTATTTT. Combining the CDR3 with reference TRBV14 and TRBJ2-3 gives the whole variable domain EAGVTQFPSHSVIEKGQTVTLRCDPISGHDNLYWYRRVMGKEIKFLLHFVKESKQDESGMPNNRFLAERTGGTYSTLKVQPAELEDSGVYFCASSLRGEDTQYFGPGTRLTVL.

This clone was observed a few times. V gene TRBV13 combines with J gene TRBJ1-5; 7 bases are a match to TRBD1. Losses at the gene ends were 5 bases for V and 6 bases for J; bases not matched to a gene: 4. The CDR3 has 13 amino acids. CDR1 is PRHDT and CDR2 is FYEKMQ in the germline V gene (reference sequence). The DNA of the CDR3 is TGTGCCAGCAGCCCCAGGGGGATTCAGCCCCAGCATTTT. Translated, it gives CASSPRGIQPQHF. Full variable domain (remainder filled in from reference TRBV13 and TRBJ1-5): AAGVIQSPRHLIKEKRETATLKCYPIPRHDTVYWYQQGPGQDPQFLISFYEKMQSDKGSIPDRFSAQQFSDYHSELNMSSLELGDSALYFCASSPRGIQPQHFGDGTRLSIL.

The sample holds a few counts of this clone. The chain is built from TRBV4-1 and TRBJ2-5, with 12 bases lining up with TRBD2. Trimming took 5 bases from V and 0 from J; bases not matched to a gene: 13. The CDR3 spans 19 residues. CDR1 is MGHRA and CDR2 is YSYEKL in the germline V gene. CDR3 DNA: TGCGCCAGCAGCTCCGGACTAGCGGGGTCGCGGCTGGACCAAGAGACCCAGTACTTC. It yields the protein CASSSGLAGSRLDQETQYF.

The chain couples TRBV7-8 to TRBJ2-2; D call uncertain. Per the germline V gene, CDR1 is SGHVS and CDR2 is FQNEAQ. CDR3 length equals 14 residues. Trimming cost V 5 bases and J 1 base, with 8 bases left between them. The CDR3 loop is CASSMTRNTGELFF. The CDR3 bases are TGTGCCAGCAGCATGACACGGAACACCGGGGAGCTGTTTTTT.

The chain carries TRBV10-3 and TRBJ1-1; no firm D call. This CDR3 is 14 amino acids long. Trimming shortened V by 1 base and J by 5 bases, and 11 bases separated the two germline ends. Germline values: CDR1 ENHRY, CDR2 SYGVKD. The CDR3 protein is CAISEYTEGTEAFF. CDR3 nucleotide sequence: TGTGCCATCAGTGAGTACACCGAGGGAACTGAAGCTTTCTTT.

This clone was detected once. The chain recombines TRBV18 with TRBJ2-3; 10 nucleotides align to TRBD1. This CDR3 contains 17 residues. Trimming removed 3 bases from V and 0 bases from J; junction bases left unmatched: 6. Germline CDR1 and CDR2: KGHSH and LQKENI. The CDR3 DNA sequence: TGTGCCAGCTCACCGCGGGACAGGGGATTTAGCACAGATACGCAGTATTTT. This codes for CASSPRDRGFSTDTQYF.

V gene TRBV10-2 combines with J gene TRBJ2-1, with 7 bases fitting TRBD2. With V trimmed by 5 bases and J by 5 bases, 6 bases remained unmatched. The CDR3 loop spans 14 amino acids. The germline CDR1 and CDR2 sequences are WSHSY and SAAADI. CDR3 bases: TGCGCCAGCAGTAGGCGGGAGCTCGACAATGAGCAGTTCTTC. Protein sequence: CASSRRELDNEQFF.